The next 20 T cell receptor beta chains were all read from a single sample in a study of T cell responses to AZD1222 COVID-19 vaccine listed by TCRdb under 2021. The intended sense of this specimen's time point label: baseline before first vaccination. To prepare the library, the immunoSEQ multiplex PCR assay was applied. TCRdb took this table from immuneACCESS and kept in-frame rearrangements with V and J called. Such tables lack part of the clones; where checked against another copy, unresolved V genes explain under half of the gap, and the rest is unexplained. This sample has about 140,000 clones in its table, and around 84% of those were observed once. The ten largest make up roughly 4.3% of the sample. The source was peripheral blood, collected on day 0 of AZD1222 vaccination. The origin of the receptors is an adult in good health.

This clone came up once. The chain couples TRBV5-1 to TRBJ2-1, with 8 positions matching TRBD2. From germline, CDR1 is SGHRS and CDR2 YFSETQ. Unmatched junction bases numbered 3, after V lost 4 bases and J lost 3 bases. The CDR3 runs 14 residues. Written as DNA, the CDR3 is TGCGCCAGCAGCCCGGGACTAGTCTACAATGAGCAGTTCTTC. The encoded protein is CASSPGLVYNEQFF.

This clone was found a few times. The gene calls are TRBV5-1 and TRBJ1-2; possibly TRBD1 for D (6 bases). CDR1 and CDR2 (germline): SGHRS, YFSETQ. CDR3 size: 15 residues. Trimming cost V 0 bases and J 4 bases, with 13 bases left between them. The CDR3 DNA sequence: TGCGCCAGCAGCTTGGAAGGGGGTTTGGTCTATGGCTACACCTTC. Translating it yields CASSLEGGLVYGYTF.

The chain employs TRBV30 and TRBJ2-3; 7 nucleotides align to TRBD1. From germline, CDR1 is GTSNPN and CDR2 SVGIG (reference sequence). The CDR3 runs 15 residues. With 0 bases clipped from V and 3 bases from J, the junction kept 6 bases outside the gene matches. The CDR3 here is CAWSVGAGGTDTQYF. The CDR3 DNA reads TGTGCCTGGAGTGTAGGCGCAGGGGGTACAGATACGCAGTATTTT.

The V gene is TRBV28, the J gene TRBJ1-1, with no clear D. From germline, CDR1 is MDHEN and CDR2 SYDVKM. CDR3 length: 11 residues. The V and J ends lost 8 bases and 3 bases respectively, with 7 bases between them. CDR3 residues: CASWGDTEAFF. CDR3 bases: TGTGCCAGCTGGGGTGACACTGAAGCTTTCTTT.

This sequence joins TRBV18 and TRBJ2-1; D not certain. This CDR3 has 13 amino acids. Germline loops: CDR1 KGHSH, CDR2 LQKENI. The ends were cut back, 2 bases at V and 7 bases at J, with 9 bases in the middle. The CDR3 region has the DNA TGTGCCAGCTCACCAATTCGTGGGAATGAGCAGTTCTTC. It translates to CASSPIRGNEQFF.

This chain uses TRBV5-1 with TRBJ1-5; D is perhaps TRBD1 (5 bases). The CDR3 totals 14 residues. Looked up from germline, CDR1 is SGHRS and CDR2 is YFSETQ. Trimming took off 2 bases at V and 1 base at J, with 7 bases between the two ends. This CDR3 is CASSFGDSNQPQHF. The CDR3, as DNA: TGCGCCAGCAGCTTTGGGGACAGCAATCAGCCCCAGCATTTT.

The V call is TRBV27, the J call TRBJ1-5; 11 bases agree with TRBD1. V shed 6 bases and J 3 bases; nucleotides not matched to a gene: 4. The CDR3 has 15 residues. The V gene's germline CDR1 is MNHEY and CDR2 SMNVEV (reference sequence). The CDR3 region is CASRRTGGYNQPQHF. The DNA for the CDR3 is TGTGCCAGCAGGCGGACAGGGGGCTACAATCAGCCCCAGCATTTT.

The CDR3 sequence is CASSEQGASLYQPQHF. The CDR3 coding sequence is TGTGCCAGCAGTGAACAGGGGGCGAGTTTATATCAGCCCCAGCATTTT. This chain uses TRBV6-1 with TRBJ1-5, with 8 bases matching TRBD1. Germline assignment: CDR1 MNHNS and CDR2 SASEGT. The CDR3 consists of 16 residues. V lost 2 bases to trimming and J lost 5 bases; unmatched junction nucleotides: 8.

The chain carries TRBV28 and TRBJ1-3; D gene unclear. In germline, CDR1 is MDHEN, CDR2 SYDVKM. The CDR3 extends over 14 amino acids. V was cut by 3 bases and J by 5 bases, with 11 bases left in between. This chain's CDR3 is CASSLPRSRNTIYF. The DNA for the CDR3 is TGTGCCAGCAGTTTGCCCCGGTCAAGAAACACCATATATTTT.

The chain carries TRBV3-1 (or the pseudogene TRBV3-2) and TRBJ1-6; a possible D gene is TRBD1 (6 bases). In germline, CDR1 is LGHDT, CDR2 YNNKEL (reference sequence). The CDR3 sequence is 15 residues long. V gave up 6 bases and J gave up 9 bases, with 18 bases separating them. DNA for the CDR3: TGTGCCAGCAGTTTTTGGACAGCCTCAGGTTCACCCCTCCACTTT. Its translation: CASSFWTASGSPLHF.

The rearrangement uses TRBV13 and TRBJ1-1; D is possibly TRBD1 (6 bases). Trimming took off 5 bases at V and 7 bases at J, with 11 bases between the two ends. CDR1 is PRHDT, CDR2 FYEKMQ, per germline (reference sequence). This CDR3 spans 12 amino acids. DNA of the CDR3: TGTGCCAGCAGCCAGGGGATAGGTGAAGCTTTCTTT. Amino acids: CASSQGIGEAFF.

As regards this clone: Within the sample, other DNA sequences also encode this same CDR3. The chain links TRBV5-1 to TRBJ1-6; 7 bases align to TRBD1. V was clipped by 0 bases and J by 3 bases; unmatched bases: 0. The germline V gene has CDR1 SGHRS and CDR2 YFSETQ. The CDR3 contains 15 residues. For the CDR3, the DNA is TGCGCCAGCAGCTTGGGGGACAGCTATAATTCACCCCTCCACTTT. Residues: CASSLGDSYNSPLHF.

This chain connects TRBV7-9 to TRBJ1-2; no reliable D call. This CDR3 comprises 14 residues. Trimming stripped 0 bases from V and 8 bases from J, with 13 bases between. Germline V lookup: CDR1 SEHNR, CDR2 FQNEAQ (reference sequence). This chain's CDR3 is CASSLAGRSGGYTF. The CDR3, as DNA: TGTGCCAGCAGCTTAGCAGGGAGAAGCGGCGGCTACACCTTC.

The chain recombines TRBV5-1 with TRBJ2-6; no firm D call. CDR1 SGHRS and CDR2 YFSETQ come from the germline V gene. The V gene lost 3 bases and the J gene lost 2 bases, with 12 bases spanning the gap. The CDR3 length is 16 residues. The CDR3 region has the DNA TGCGCCAGCAGCTCTCCAGAGTTGCCTGGGGCCAACGTCCTGACTTTC. As protein: CASSSPELPGANVLTF. Combining the CDR3 with reference TRBV5-1 and TRBJ2-6 gives the whole variable domain KAGVTQTPRYLIKTRGQQVTLSCSPISGHRSVSWYQQTPGQGLQFLFEYFSETQRNKGNFPGRFSGRQFSNSRSEMNVSTLELGDSALYLCASSSPELPGANVLTFGAGSRLTVL.

The V call is TRBV6-5, the J call TRBJ1-1; TRBD1 is a possible D gene (5 bases). CDR1 MNHEY and CDR2 SVGAGI come from the germline V gene. V lost 0 bases and J 10 bases, leaving 12 bases between the germline ends. The length of the CDR3 is 13 residues. In DNA, the CDR3 is TGTGCCAGCAGTTACTCACGGGAGGGGATAGCTTTCTTT. This gives the protein CASSYSREGIAFF.

The genes are TRBV5-1 and TRBJ1-2; D unclear. Between the trimmed V and J ends, which lost 4 bases and 4 bases, there was a span of 14 bases. The CDR3 has 14 amino acids. Germline CDR1 SGHRS, CDR2 YFSETQ. The CDR3: CASSALTSGYGYTF. Here the CDR3 DNA reads TGCGCCAGCAGCGCTTTGACGAGCGGCTATGGCTACACCTTC.

The CDR3 loop reads CATTRGYGYTF. The CDR3 nucleotides are TGTGCCACGACTAGGGGGTATGGCTACACCTTC. The rearrangement joins TRBV6-5 to TRBJ1-2; D perhaps matches TRBD1 (6 bases). The CDR3 is 11 amino acids. The ends were cut back, 10 bases at V and 5 bases at J, with 11 bases in the middle. Per the germline V gene, CDR1 is MNHEY and CDR2 is SVGAGI.

The CDR3 loop reads CASSQVRGKNSPLHF. The CDR3 DNA reads TGTGCCAGCAGCCAAGTCCGCGGGAAGAATTCACCCCTCCACTTT. The J gene is TRBJ1-6, the V gene TRBV14; D is uncertain. This CDR3 is built from 15 residues. The germline gives CDR1 SGHDN, CDR2 FVKESK. V was cut by 1 base and J by 7 bases, with 11 bases left in between.

This clone was observed once. The chain links TRBV4-1 to TRBJ1-1; D gene ambiguous. CDR3 length: 16 residues. Deletions cut 2 bases from V and 1 base from J, with 14 bases between. CDR1 and CDR2 from the germline V gene are MGHRA and YSYEKL. The CDR3, as DNA: TGCGCCAGCAGCCAAACTAGAACGGAAGCGAACACTGAAGCTTTCTTT. This translates into CASSQTRTEANTEAFF.

This clone was found once. J is TRBJ2-3 and V is TRBV28; D unresolved. The V gene lost 6 bases and the J gene lost 5 bases, with 9 bases spanning the gap. From germline, CDR1 is MDHEN and CDR2 SYDVKM. The CDR3 extends over 12 amino acids. Here the CDR3 reads CASSSTRDTQYF. As DNA, the CDR3 is TGTGCCAGCAGCTCAACCCGAGATACGCAGTATTTT.